One sample yielded the 4 T cell receptor beta chains listed below, sequenced in a study of shared clonotypes between healthy human individuals. The data were produced by immunoSEQ multiplex PCR, yet TCRdb's version contains in-frame clones alone and is incomplete. The table includes 90,000 to 120,000 clones, around 64% detected once. The sequenced material came from memory CD8+ T cells sorted from blood. Subset described: CD45RO+ cells pooled with CCR7-negative TemRA cells. Receptor source: a woman aged 25-40 years in good health.

V and J are TRBV11-2 and TRBJ1-5; D unresolved. The CDR3 extends over 14 amino acids. CDR1 is SGHAT, CDR2 FQNNGV, per germline. Trimming left V 1 base short and J 4 bases short, with 8 bases between. CDR3 region: CASSLGLQNQPQHF. CDR3 DNA: TGTGCCAGCAGCTTAGGCTTGCAGAATCAGCCCCAGCATTTT.

This clone was seen just once. The chain has TRBV7-2 and TRBJ1-5, with TRBD1 matching 9 bases. The CDR3 is 15 residues long. Losses at the gene ends were 3 bases for V and 4 bases for J; bases not matched to a gene: 4. Per germline, CDR1 SGHTA and CDR2 FQGNSA. CDR3 loop: CASSFSTGGNQPQHF. Written as DNA, the CDR3 is TGTGCCAGCAGCTTTTCGACAGGGGGGAATCAGCCCCAGCATTTT.

The V call is TRBV25-1, the J call TRBJ1-4; 10 nucleotides match TRBD1. The CDR3 runs 16 residues. Germline V gives CDR1 MGHDK, CDR2 SYGVNS. V gave up 3 bases and J gave up 7 bases; unmatched junction bases: 8. The DNA for the CDR3 is TGTGCCAGCAGTGACCGACAGGGGGCGTTGAGTGAAAAACTGTTTTTT. It codes for CASSDRQGALSEKLFF.

This clone was observed at least ten times. The chain carries TRBV5-1 and TRBJ2-1; 8 nucleotides line up with TRBD2. Germline V gene sequence: CDR1 SGHRS, CDR2 YFSETQ. The V gene end was trimmed by 9 bases and the J gene end by 9 bases; junction bases not matched to a gene: 11. The CDR3 length is 13 residues. CDR3 DNA: TGCGCCATCCCCGGGACTAGTATCATTGAGCAGTTCTTC. Residues: CAIPGTSIIEQFF.